In this sample, the clone carrying this T cell receptor (beta chain) turned up a few times. Its antigen is unknown. The data belong to a study of Graves' ophthalmopathy and Graves' hyperthyroidism. Whole-study results and caveats: Most thyroid-expanded clonotypes exceeding 0.001 frequency were also found in blood. Separation of ophthalmopathy from stable hyperthyroidism was achieved by a 13-signature model, at about 90% sensitivity and roughly 81% specificity.

From RNA, the CDR3 regions of TCR beta chains were amplified and sequenced. Second-round multiplex PCR came after first-round RT-PCR with HTBI primers. TCRdb redid the calling of the multiplex PCR reads with MiXCR, one entry per CDR3 protein. This sample has over 500,000 distinct CDR3 sequences, with over 20% found just once. Trimming removed 1 base from V and 6 bases from J, with 13 bases in between. This CDR3 has 14 amino acids. In germline, CDR1 is GTSNPN, CDR2 SVGIG (reference sequence). Patients were excluded if they had other autoimmune diseases or uncontrolled infections, and likewise if pregnancy or lactation applied.

Material for sequencing was peripheral blood. This receptor was identified in a woman in her late teens or twenties with stable Graves' hyperthyroidism. Some clones in this sample may be carry-over from other donors' samples. V usage is TRBV30 and J usage is TRBJ1-5; no clear D gene. CDR3 in amino acids: CAWSATSPGQPQHF. CDR3 bases: TGTGCCTGGAGTGCTACGTCTCCGGGTCAGCCCCAGCATTTT.